These 30 T cell receptor beta chains share one sample of origin, sequenced in a study of immune heterogeneity within non-small cell lung tumors. Using 32 V and 13 J primers, multiplex PCR amplified TCR beta CDR3. TCRdb fed the multiplex PCR reads into MiXCR, producing one record per CDR3 protein. The sample consists of around 19,000 distinct CDR3 sequences, less than 35% of them appearing once. Template was bulk tumor genomic DNA, approximately 560 ng per sample. From each primary tumor, several far-apart biopsies were obtained during surgery. Samples came from untreated patients having curative surgery for newly diagnosed non-small cell lung cancer. The sample consisted of lung tumor tissue. The receptors derive from a man aged 35 to 55 with non-small cell lung cancer.

In its sample, this clonotype ranks as medium-sized (0.01 to 0.1%). The chain combines TRBV3-1 with TRBJ1-2; D not certain. Germline lookup yields CDR1 LGHDT and CDR2 YNNKEL (reference sequence). CDR3 size: 12 residues. V was trimmed by 1 base and J by 4 bases, leaving 4 bases between them. CDR3 bases: TGTGCCAGCAGCCAAGGGCTCTATGGCTACACCTTC. Encoded protein: CASSQGLYGYTF. Variable domain in full (rest from reference TRBV3-1 and TRBJ1-2): DTAVSQTPKYLVTQMGNDKSIKCEQNLGHDTMYWYKQDSKKFLKIMFSYNNKELIINETVPNRFSPKSPDKAHLNLHINSLELGDSAVYFCASSQGLYGYTFGSGTRLTVV.

This chain uses TRBV10-3 with TRBJ2-3; 9 bases match TRBD2. CDR3 size: 15 residues. J lost 2 bases, V lost 6 bases, and 6 bases had no gene match. CDR1 is ENHRY and CDR2 is SYGVKD in the germline V gene. The CDR3 spells CAIRLAGAPTDTQYF. DNA of the CDR3: TGTGCCATCAGATTAGCGGGAGCGCCCACAGATACGCAGTATTTT.

This CDR3 reads CASLGQDKETQYF. The DNA for the CDR3 is TGTGCCAGCCTTGGACAGGATAAAGAGACCCAGTACTTC. The chain couples TRBV2 to TRBJ2-5, with 7 positions matching TRBD1. Trimming at V came to 8 bases and at J to 3 bases, leaving 6 bases not matched to a gene. Germline V lookup: CDR1 SNHLY, CDR2 FYNNEI. This CDR3 comprises 13 residues.

Comment on this clonotype: A read error may be the cause here, since a much bigger clone is one base away. The gene calls are TRBV18 and TRBJ2-7; TRBD2 might be the D (6 bases). Germline V gene lookup returns CDR1 KGHSH and CDR2 LQKENI. The CDR3 contains 13 residues. The CDR3 DNA sequence: TGTGCCATCTCACCAAAGGGAGGCTACGAGCAGTACTTC. Translated, it gives CAISPKGGYEQYF.

The V call is TRBV5-1, the J call TRBJ2-2; tentative D call: TRBD1 (5 bases). The CDR3 runs 14 residues. Trimming cost V 6 bases and J 1 base, with 10 bases left between them. Per the germline V gene, CDR1 is SGHRS and CDR2 is YFSETQ. CDR3 nucleotide sequence: TGCGCCAGCAAAAGGACACTGAACACCGGGGAGCTGTTTTTT. Its translation is CASKRTLNTGELFF.

Concerning this clonotype: A much larger clone is a single base away; this may be a read error. The chain links TRBV7-8 to TRBJ1-4; D perhaps matches TRBD1 (6 bases). The germline CDR1 and CDR2 sequences are SGHVS and FQNEAQ. There are 15 residues in the CDR3. CDR3: CATSLGTTNRGKLFF. In DNA, the CDR3 is TGTGCCACCAGCTTAGGGACAACCAATCGGGGAAAACTGTTTTTT. Complete variable domain (other parts from reference TRBV7-8 and TRBJ1-4): GAGVSQSPRYKVAKRGQDVALRCDPISGHVSLFWYQQALGQGPEFLTYFQNEAQLDKSGLPSDRFFAERPEGSVSTLKIQRTQQEDSAVYLCATSLGTTNRGKLFFGSGTQLSVL.

CDR3 residues: CASSPRGREGRRDTQYF. The CDR3 bases are TGTGCCAGCAGCCCCCGGGGGCGGGAGGGCCGTAGAGATACGCAGTATTTT. The chain uses TRBV7-3 and TRBJ2-3; 9 bases are shared with TRBD2. Germline values: CDR1 SGHTA, CDR2 FQGTGA. The CDR3 runs to 17 residues. The J segment lost 5 bases and the V segment lost 5 bases, leaving 14 bases of the junction unmatched.

CDR3 amino acids: CASSLAQGGSQPQHF. The CDR3 DNA follows: TGTGCCAGCAGTTTAGCGCAGGGGGGGTCTCAGCCCCAGCATTTT. The chain links TRBV12-3 or TRBV12-4 to TRBJ1-5; the match to TRBD1 covers 7 bases. This CDR3 region has 15 residues. V trimming: 0 bases; J trimming: 6 bases; junction bases outside the gene matches: 5.

The chain joins TRBV10-3 to TRBJ2-5; 7 positions agree with TRBD2. There are 14 residues in the CDR3. The germline V gene encodes CDR1 ENHRY and CDR2 SYGVKD. The ends lost 6 bases at V and 9 bases at J; junction bases unmatched: 13. The CDR3: CAISLTSKLMPQYF. The CDR3 coding sequence is TGTGCCATCAGCTTGACTAGCAAGCTAATGCCCCAGTACTTC.

Concerning this clonotype itself: A much larger clonotype is one base distant, so this may be a read error. V is TRBV19 and J is TRBJ2-3; D gene uncertain. The CDR3 length is 15 residues. CDR1 and CDR2 from the germline V gene are LNHDA and SQIVND (reference sequence). Trimming cost V 2 bases and J 6 bases, with 15 bases left between them. The CDR3 DNA is TGTGCCAGTAGTATAAGTGGCTCCCTTACTGATACGCAGTATTTT. Translating gives CASSISGSLTDTQYF.

This clonotype occurred once. A much larger clone is a single base away; this may be a read error. Without the conserved terminal phenylalanine or tryptophan, this CDR3 likely stems from a read error. The chain couples TRBV20-1 to TRBJ2-2; D possibly corresponds to TRBD2 (5 bases). Germline V gene lookup returns CDR1 DFQATT and CDR2 SNEGSKA (reference sequence). CDR3 size: 13 residues. V shed 7 bases and J shed 2 bases, with 11 bases lying between them. The CDR3 region is CSVPGLNTGELFS. CDR3 coding DNA: TGCAGTGTTCCGGGATTAAACACCGGGGAGCTGTTTTCT.

This clonotype has a handful of counts. V and J are TRBV7-9 and TRBJ2-2; 8 bases map to TRBD2. V was clipped by 6 bases and J by 4 bases; unmatched bases: 4. The CDR3 sequence is 14 residues long. CDR1 SEHNR and CDR2 FQNEAQ come from the germline V gene (reference sequence). The CDR3, as DNA: TGTGCCAGCAGTCGCGCGGGGGGCACCGGGGAGCTGTTTTTT. This sequence encodes CASSRAGGTGELFF.

CDR3 loop: CASGTEMNTEAFF. The CDR3 DNA follows: TGTGCCAGCGGGACTGAGATGAACACTGAAGCTTTCTTT. The chain joins TRBV11-2 to TRBJ1-1; the D gene is possibly TRBD1 (5 bases). V lost 8 bases, J lost 0 bases, and 10 bases lay in between. Looked up from germline, CDR1 is SGHAT and CDR2 is FQNNGV. There are 13 residues in the CDR3.

V is TRBV9 and J is TRBJ2-7; 11 positions agree with TRBD1. From germline, CDR1 is SGDLS and CDR2 YYNGEE. The CDR3 extends over 16 amino acids. The V segment lost 3 bases and the J segment 7 bases; nucleotides outside the gene matches: 12. This CDR3 reads CASSAGAGTGGLEQYF. In DNA form, the CDR3 reads TGTGCCAGCAGCGCGGGCGCCGGGACAGGGGGGTTGGAGCAGTACTTC.

This clonotype came up many times. The chain has TRBV5-1 and TRBJ1-2, with D perhaps TRBD1 (6 bases). The CDR3 contains 14 residues. Germline CDR1 SGHRS, CDR2 YFSETQ. Trimming took off 4 bases at V and 2 bases at J, with 12 bases between the two ends. In nucleotides, the CDR3 is TGCGCCAGCAGCGCCGGGACACACAACTATGGCTACACCTTC. Translating it yields CASSAGTHNYGYTF.

This clonotype has only a few counts. The chain combines TRBV24-1 with TRBJ1-5, with D perhaps TRBD1 (5 bases). Germline CDR1 and CDR2: KGHDR and SFDVKD. This CDR3 is built from 14 residues. Trimming cost V 12 bases and J 0 bases, with 14 bases left between them. In DNA form, the CDR3 reads TGTGCCGCCACTGAGGGGCTTAGCAATCAGCCCCAGCATTTT. It codes for CAATEGLSNQPQHF.

The J gene is TRBJ2-1, the V gene TRBV24-1, with D uncertain. The CDR3 is 15 amino acids. With 4 bases removed from V and 6 bases from J, the gap between germline ends came to 15 bases. Germline CDR1 is KGHDR and CDR2 is SFDVKD. The CDR3 loop reads CATSDNSLGFNEQFF. CDR3 coding DNA: TGTGCCACCAGTGACAACTCCTTGGGGTTCAATGAGCAGTTCTTC.

This clonotype was seen many times. V and J are TRBV12-3 or TRBV12-4 and TRBJ2-1; 7 bases align to TRBD2. The CDR3 extends over 14 amino acids. Germline trimming cut 1 base from V and 6 bases from J; bases unmatched to any gene: 3. The CDR3, as DNA: TGTGCCAGCAGTTTAGGGGGACTATTCAATGAGCAGTTCTTC. The encoded protein is CASSLGGLFNEQFF.

Ten or more counts support this clonotype. The rearrangement links TRBV5-1 to TRBJ2-7; 11 bases match TRBD1. With 4 bases clipped from V and 6 bases from J, the junction kept 3 bases outside the gene matches. The CDR3 length is 13 residues. CDR1 and CDR2 (germline): SGHRS, YFSETQ. The CDR3 here is CASSGTGGSEQYF. CDR3 DNA: TGCGCCAGCAGCGGGACAGGGGGAAGCGAGCAGTACTTC.

About this clonotype itself: This could be a read error, since a much larger clone is one nucleotide away. The chain combines TRBV6-4 with TRBJ2-7; 7 nucleotides align to TRBD2. The germline V gene has CDR1 MRHNA and CDR2 SNTAGT. V lost 6 bases and J lost 0; bases outside the gene matches: 8. There are 15 residues in the CDR3. CDR3 sequence: CASRRLASTSYEQYF. The CDR3 region has the DNA TGTGCCAGCAGACGACTAGCCTCGACCTCCTACGAGCAGTACTTC.

Worth noting for this clonotype: Given a much more abundant clone one base away, this may be a read error. V and J are TRBV28 and TRBJ1-4; no definite D call. The germline gives CDR1 MDHEN, CDR2 SYDVKM. This CDR3 comprises 15 residues. The CDR3 DNA reads as TGTGCCAGCATTTTATGGTCCGGGTCTAATGAAAAACTGTTTTTT. Translation: CASILWSGSNEKLFF.

V usage is TRBV24-1 and J usage is TRBJ2-5; 7 positions match TRBD1. V dropped 2 bases and J dropped 7; count of bases not matched to a gene: 9. The germline gives CDR1 KGHDR, CDR2 SFDVKD. CDR3 length equals 15 residues. CDR3 sequence (DNA): TGTGCCACCAGTGATTCCCGACAGGGCGGAGTGACCCAGTACTTC. It yields the protein CATSDSRQGGVTQYF.

Only a few counts were recorded for this clonotype. The chain employs TRBV12-3 or TRBV12-4 and TRBJ2-5; D is ambiguous. This CDR3 spans 13 amino acids. Trimming removed 6 bases from V and 5 bases from J, with 13 bases in between. CDR3 nucleotide sequence: TGTGCCAGCAGCCCATCTACGTGGGAGACCCAGTACTTC. Protein product: CASSPSTWETQYF.

This clonotype was detected ten times or more. The CDR3 sequence: CASSQEGYSSYNEQFF. The CDR3 nucleotides read TGCGCCAGCAGCCAAGAGGGGTATAGCTCCTACAATGAGCAGTTCTTC. V is TRBV4-1 and J is TRBJ2-1; D is unclear. The CDR3 has 16 residues. The germline V and J ends were trimmed by 0 bases and 0 bases, with 9 bases remaining between them. Germline CDR1 and CDR2: MGHRA and YSYEKL.

V and J are TRBV4-2 and TRBJ1-1; D may be TRBD1 (5 bases). The ends were cut back, 3 bases at V and 2 bases at J, with 10 bases in the middle. The CDR3 sequence is 14 residues long. Germline V CDR1 and CDR2: LGHNA, YNFKEQ. This chain's CDR3 is CASSHRGQNTEAFF. In nucleotides, the CDR3 is TGTGCCAGCAGCCATCGCGGACAAAACACTGAAGCTTTCTTT.

This clonotype was detected a few times. The rearrangement links TRBV9 to TRBJ2-7; no clear D gene. CDR3 length equals 15 residues. V was pared by 4 bases and J by 0 bases, with 14 bases between. Germline V CDR1 and CDR2: SGDLS, YYNGEE. CDR3 in DNA: TGTGCCAGCAGCCCTAAAGCTGAGAGCTCCTACGAGCAGTACTTC. Translating gives CASSPKAESSYEQYF.

This clonotype has more than one count but fewer than ten. The rearrangement joins TRBV20-1 to TRBJ2-4; 10 bases are shared with TRBD2. The V segment lost 2 bases and the J segment 9 bases; nucleotides outside the gene matches: 4. The CDR3 is 13 residues long. In germline, CDR1 is DFQATT, CDR2 SNEGSKA (reference sequence). In DNA, the CDR3 is TGCAGTGCTAGAACTAGCGGGAATGGCATTCAGTACTTC. Its protein is CSARTSGNGIQYF.

There are a few counts of this clonotype. This chain connects TRBV12-3 or TRBV12-4 to TRBJ2-2, with D possibly matching TRBD2 (7 bases). Trimming removed 5 bases at V and 4 bases at J, with 14 bases between. This CDR3 is built from 15 residues. CDR3 sequence reads: CASSPRGAGTGELFF. CDR3 in DNA: TGTGCCAGCAGTCCCCGGGGGGCGGGCACCGGGGAGCTGTTTTTT.

This clonotype has more than one count but fewer than ten. The V gene is TRBV29-1, the J gene TRBJ2-7; possibly TRBD1 for D (6 bases). Germline values: CDR1 SQVTM, CDR2 ANQGSEA. This CDR3 is built from 12 residues. The V end lost 4 bases, the J end lost 2 bases, and 9 bases lay between the germline ends. CDR3 sequence reads: CSVVDSTYEQYF. The CDR3 DNA reads as TGCAGCGTTGTGGACAGTACCTACGAGCAGTACTTC.

This chain joins TRBV24-1 and TRBJ2-6; D gene ambiguous. This CDR3 has 17 residues. Germline V lookup: CDR1 KGHDR, CDR2 SFDVKD. The V and J ends lost 2 bases and 0 bases respectively, with 10 bases between them. Here the CDR3 DNA reads TGTGCCACCAGTGATTCTGGGCGTTTCTCTGGGGCCAACGTCCTGACTTTC. Translated, it gives CATSDSGRFSGANVLTF.